This T cell receptor beta chain was recovered during a study of blood T cell repertoires in COVID-19 (dated by TCRdb to 2020 to 2021). With regard to the full study: The collaborator samples originated in the United States, Italy and Spain and spanned the acute and convalescent phases of COVID-19. The prospective study material was composed of cDNA or gDNA derived from T cells, B-cell-depleted T cells, or PBMCs. HLA class I and class II types, where available, came from metadata supplied by the sample provider rather than from assay-based typing. The samples were drawn from two sources: the first 160 participants of the ongoing ImmuneRACE study, and 1,254 subjects contributed by 6 global collaborators. The dataset comprised deeply sampled blood TCRbeta repertoires from subjects exposed to, actively infected with, or recovered from COVID-19. The sample metadata nearly always contained a de-identified subject ID, COVID-19 status, age in years and sex. The repertoires were released in a freely available public database meant as a resource for research on the immune response to SARS-CoV-2. Broad study findings and their caveats: Clinical and demographic metadata were provided uncurated, with the amount varying by source and participant.

Including cysteine and phenylalanine, the CDR3 has 15 amino acids. The CDR3 DNA has 45 bases and is translated from base 1. Relative to germline, V is 5 bases shorter and J is 0 bases shorter, with 13 bases between their ends. The germline V gene (reference sequence) supplies CDR1 SEHNR and CDR2 FQNEAQ. The collaborating institutions used their own protocols to collect whole blood in K2EDTA tubes. For TCRbeta analysis, collaborators shipped samples in one of three forms: frozen whole blood, isolated PBMCs, or DNA extracted from either of those sample types. Worth noting for this clone: Its cognate antigen has yet to be identified. Base qualities are not recorded, but no much larger clone differs from it by a single base.

TCRbeta CDR3 regions were amplified from genomic DNA by means of the immunoSEQ Assay, a bias-controlled multiplex PCR. The original pipeline was this. The number of nucleated cells in each sample was estimated from the amplification of reference gene primers within the assay. To quantify the absolute abundance of each unique TCRbeta CDR3 rearrangement, sequence reads were collapsed and filtered. For each sample, productive Simpson clonality was calculated as the square root of Simpson's diversity index across productive rearrangements. Drawn from immuneACCESS, this table holds only the in-frame rearrangements with V and J called that TCRdb kept. Clones are partly lost; checked studies trace under half to an unresolved V gene and leave the rest unexplained. The V and J calls and the clone size are those of that table, but D and trimming were determined from the DNA. This sample holds hundreds of thousands of clones; around 83% were observed only once. Clones ranked in the top ten supply around 6.8% of the sample.

The TCR was taken from a woman aged 45 to 65 with acute or convalescent COVID-19. This sequence uses TRBV7-9 and TRBJ1-1; the D region possibly corresponds to TRBD1 (6 bases align). The sequenced sample was peripheral blood. The nucleotide sequence reads TGTGCCAGCAGCGCAACAGGGAACTTGAACACTGAAGCTTTCTTT. This encodes CASSATGNLNTEAFF.